Following are 27 T cell receptor beta chains from one sample sequenced in a study of blood T cell repertoires in COVID-19. TCRdb's copy holds only in-frame clones and misses some; the assay was immunoSEQ multiplex PCR. The table lists 250,000 to 350,000 clones, under 90% of them singletons. The specimen sequenced was PBMCs or T cells enriched from blood (not recorded which). The receptors derive from a woman in her late teens or twenties who had recovered from COVID-19.

The J gene is TRBJ2-7, the V gene TRBV3-1 (or the pseudogene TRBV3-2); D may be TRBD1 (6 bases). V dropped 4 bases and J dropped 5 bases, with 15 bases sitting between them. This CDR3 has 14 amino acids. The germline CDR1 and CDR2 sequences are LGHDT and YNNKEL (reference sequence). Here the CDR3 reads CASSPEGVLDEQYF. As DNA, the CDR3 is TGTGCCAGCAGCCCTGAGGGGGTACTGGACGAGCAGTACTTC.

The chain carries TRBV6-6 and TRBJ2-1; D not resolved. Germline loops: CDR1 MNHNY, CDR2 SVGAGI (reference sequence). This CDR3 is 13 amino acids long. V was pared by 6 bases and J by 7 bases, with 13 bases between. The CDR3 DNA is TGTGCCAGCAGGCCAATCACAAGTAATGAGCAGTTCTTC. As protein: CASRPITSNEQFF.

In this sample, this clone turned up once. The V and J genes are TRBV9 and TRBJ2-2, with a possible D match to TRBD1 (5 bases). The germline CDR1 and CDR2 sequences are SGDLS and YYNGEE. The germline V and J ends were trimmed by 0 bases and 2 bases, with 11 bases remaining between them. This CDR3 is 16 amino acids long. CDR3 bases: TGTGCCAGCAGCGTAGATGCAGGGATAAACACCGGGGAGCTGTTTTTT. The encoded protein is CASSVDAGINTGELFF.

The gene calls are TRBV3-1 (or the pseudogene TRBV3-2) and TRBJ2-2; 7 nucleotides line up with TRBD2. J gave up 0 bases and V 1 base, and 14 bases lay outside the gene matches. Germline V lookup: CDR1 LGHDT, CDR2 YNNKEL (reference sequence). The CDR3 contains 20 residues. This CDR3 is CASSQGPGLEYSANTGELFF. The CDR3 bases are TGTGCCAGCAGCCAAGGTCCTGGACTAGAATATTCGGCGAACACCGGGGAGCTGTTTTTT.

The chain links TRBV7-3 to TRBJ1-1; D is uncertain. The CDR3 consists of 14 residues. CDR1 and CDR2 from the germline V gene are SGHTA and FQGTGA. The V and J ends lost 1 base and 1 base respectively, with 7 bases between them. In DNA form, the CDR3 reads TGTGCCAGCAGCTTAAGCGCGAAGAACACTGAAGCTTTCTTT. Translation gives CASSLSAKNTEAFF.

The chain has TRBV7-9 and TRBJ1-3; D is undetermined. This CDR3 has 15 amino acids. Germline V gives CDR1 SEHNR, CDR2 FQNEAQ (reference sequence). Trimming cost V 1 base and J 4 bases, with 11 bases left between them. CDR3 protein: CASSLGLPSGNTIYF. The CDR3 bases are TGTGCCAGCAGCTTAGGACTGCCGTCCGGAAACACCATATATTTT.

V gene TRBV3-1 (or the pseudogene TRBV3-2) combines with J gene TRBJ1-2; tentative D call: TRBD1 (6 bases). Germline V CDR1 and CDR2: LGHDT, YNNKEL (reference sequence). V was pared by 4 bases and J by 4 bases, with 19 bases between. The CDR3 consists of 16 residues. The CDR3 nucleotides read TGTGCCAGCAGCCCCCTCAGCGGGGGGCAACCCTATGGCTACACCTTC. Encoded protein: CASSPLSGGQPYGYTF.

V is TRBV5-6 and J is TRBJ1-6, with 7 bases that match TRBD1. Germline V gene lookup returns CDR1 SGHDT and CDR2 YYEEEE. The CDR3 has 16 residues. The V and J ends lost 4 bases and 0 bases, in that order; junction bases with no gene match: 4. The CDR3 region is CASSKQGSSYNSPLHF. In DNA, the CDR3 is TGTGCCAGCAGCAAACAGGGGAGCTCCTATAATTCACCCCTCCACTTT. Full variable domain (remainder filled in from reference TRBV5-6 and TRBJ1-6): DAGVTQSPTHLIKTRGQQVTLRCSPKSGHDTVSWYQQALGQGPQFIFQYYEEEERQRGNFPDRFSGHQFPNYSSELNVNALLLGDSALYLCASSKQGSSYNSPLHFGNGTRLTVT.

This sequence joins TRBV5-1 and TRBJ2-1; 10 bases agree with TRBD2. CDR3 size: 19 residues. Germline V gives CDR1 SGHRS, CDR2 YFSETQ. V shed 1 base, J shed 0 bases, and the junction held 10 bases outside the gene matches. DNA for the CDR3: TGCGCCAGCAGCTTGTGGCCTAGCGGGGGTGCTCGCTCCTACAATGAGCAGTTCTTC. Amino acid sequence: CASSLWPSGGARSYNEQFF.

The gene calls are TRBV2 and TRBJ1-1; possibly TRBD1 for D (6 bases). The germline V and J ends were trimmed by 4 bases and 1 base, with 19 bases remaining between them. CDR1 is SNHLY and CDR2 is FYNNEI in the germline V gene. The CDR3 runs 17 residues. CDR3 DNA sequence: TGTGCCAGCAGTGCGTCAGCGGACAGAGCCTGGAACACTGAAGCTTTCTTT. Residues: CASSASADRAWNTEAFF. The whole variable domain, filled in from reference TRBV2 and TRBJ1-1, reads EPEVTQTPSHQVTQMGQEVILRCVPISNHLYFYWYRQILGQKVEFLVSFYNNEISEKSEIFDDQFSVERPDGSNFTLKIRSTKLEDSAMYFCASSASADRAWNTEAFFGQGTRLTVV.

This chain links TRBV12-3 or TRBV12-4 with TRBJ1-2, with D perhaps TRBD1 (5 bases). The CDR3 runs to 12 residues. V gave up 7 bases and J gave up 6 bases, with 12 bases separating them. The CDR3 here is CASNRGGDGYTF. Here the CDR3 DNA reads TGTGCCAGCAATAGGGGAGGGGATGGCTACACCTTC.

A word on this clone: At one end, the junction sequence differs from germline, possibly due to a read error. The rearrangement links TRBV2 to TRBJ2-7, with D perhaps matching TRBD1 (5 bases). The CDR3 contains 10 residues. Germline V lookup: CDR1 SNHLY, CDR2 FYNNEI. The CDR3 DNA sequence: TGTGCCAGCATCTTACAGGCTTGGAAGTTC. It is translated as CASILQAWKF.

The gene calls are TRBV18 and TRBJ1-2; TRBD1 might be the D (5 bases). Looked up from germline, CDR1 is KGHSH and CDR2 is LQKENI. The CDR3 is made up of 14 amino acids. Between the trimmed V and J ends, which lost 3 bases and 5 bases, there was a span of 13 bases. CDR3 sequence reads: CASSPYPDRYGYTF. In DNA, the CDR3 is TGTGCCAGCTCACCCTACCCCGACAGATATGGCTACACCTTC.

The chain has TRBV19 and TRBJ1-5; 7 nucleotides line up with TRBD1. This CDR3 is built from 15 residues. The germline CDR1 and CDR2 sequences are LNHDA and SQIVND (reference sequence). V lost 3 bases to trimming and J lost 6 bases; unmatched junction nucleotides: 8. CDR3 sequence: CASSILEGASQPQHF. The CDR3 DNA reads as TGTGCCAGTAGTATTCTTGAGGGGGCCTCTCAGCCCCAGCATTTT.

In this sample, this clone turned up once. This chain connects TRBV28 to TRBJ1-5, with 7 bases matching TRBD1. Germline loops: CDR1 MDHEN, CDR2 SYDVKM. This CDR3 comprises 16 residues. Trimming cost V 5 bases and J 6 bases; bases outside gene matches: 13. The CDR3 DNA follows: TGTGCCAGCAGTCCCGGTGGCAGGGGGAACGGTCAGCCCCAGCATTTT. Residues: CASSPGGRGNGQPQHF. Full variable domain (rest looked up from reference TRBV28 and TRBJ1-5): DVKVTQSSRYLVKRTGEKVFLECVQDMDHENMFWYRQDPGLGLRLIYFSYDVKMKEKGDIPEGYSVSREKKERFSLILESASTNQTSMYLCASSPGGRGNGQPQHFGDGTRLSIL.

A note on this clone: Other DNA sequences within the sample encode an identical CDR3. The V call is TRBV4-2, the J call TRBJ2-7; no reliable D call. V shed 1 base and J shed 3 bases, with 7 bases lying between them. The CDR3 length is 13 residues. Germline V gene lookup returns CDR1 LGHNA and CDR2 YNFKEQ. CDR3 DNA: TGTGCCAGCAGCCAAGCCCCGAGCTACGAGCAGTACTTC. Translation: CASSQAPSYEQYF.

The V call is TRBV28, the J call TRBJ1-4; D remains unclear. The germline CDR1 and CDR2 sequences are MDHEN and SYDVKM. The CDR3 runs 13 residues. The V gene lost 1 base and the J gene lost 3 bases, with 3 bases spanning the gap. As DNA, the CDR3 is TGTGCCAGCAGTTTATCAGCTAATGAAAAACTGTTTTTT. It is translated as CASSLSANEKLFF.

The chain joins TRBV19 to TRBJ1-5; D remains unclear. Germline loops: CDR1 LNHDA, CDR2 SQIVND (reference sequence). Trimming took off 8 bases at V and 10 bases at J, with 15 bases between the two ends. This CDR3 region has 12 residues. The CDR3 coding sequence is TGTGCCAGTGGCTTCGGGGAAAATCCCCAGCATTTT. Its translation is CASGFGENPQHF. The full variable domain, completed using reference TRBV19 and TRBJ1-5, is DGGITQSPKYLFRKEGQNVTLSCEQNLNHDAMYWYRQDPGQGLRLIYYSQIVNDFQKGDIAEGYSVSREKKESFPLTVTSAQKNPTAFYLCASGFGENPQHFGDGTRLSIL.

For the CDR3, the DNA is TGTGCCAGCAGTTTAAGGGGAATAATTGATGGCTACACCTTC. It encodes CASSLRGIIDGYTF. The chain recombines TRBV27 with TRBJ1-2; D is perhaps TRBD1 (5 bases). The CDR3 has 14 residues. CDR1 and CDR2 (germline): MNHEY, SMNVEV (reference sequence). Deletions cut 2 bases from V and 6 bases from J, with 13 bases between.

The V and J genes are TRBV29-1 and TRBJ1-1; the D gene is possibly TRBD1 (6 bases). Trimming cost V 6 bases and J 5 bases, with 13 bases left between them. The germline V gene has CDR1 SQVTM and CDR2 ANQGSEA. The CDR3 extends over 12 amino acids. CDR3 region: CSVDQQGTEAFF. As DNA, the CDR3 is TGCAGCGTCGATCAACAGGGAACTGAAGCTTTCTTT.

The V call is TRBV2, the J call TRBJ1-2; D call uncertain. The V gene lost 1 base and the J gene lost 3 bases, with 12 bases spanning the gap. Germline CDR1 reads SNHLY; CDR2 reads FYNNEI. The CDR3 is 15 residues long. CDR3 in amino acids: CASSEVRNGYYGYTF. DNA for the CDR3: TGTGCCAGCAGTGAAGTACGTAACGGTTACTATGGCTACACCTTC.

The rearrangement uses TRBV11-2 and TRBJ1-1, with 8 nucleotides matching TRBD1. The CDR3 extends over 14 amino acids. Looked up from germline, CDR1 is SGHAT and CDR2 is FQNNGV. The trim removed 3 bases at V and 3 bases at J, leaving 3 bases unmatched. The CDR3 sequence: CASSFSGGDTEAFF. The DNA for the CDR3 is TGTGCCAGCAGCTTCTCAGGGGGCGACACTGAAGCTTTCTTT.

In DNA, the CDR3 is TGTGCCAGCAGTCCCCGGACTAGCGCGAACACCGGGGAGCTGTTTTTT. Amino acids: CASSPRTSANTGELFF. The rearrangement uses TRBV27 and TRBJ2-2, with 9 bases that match TRBD2. With V trimmed by 5 bases and J by 0 bases, 4 bases remained unmatched. Germline loops: CDR1 MNHEY, CDR2 SMNVEV (reference sequence). There are 16 residues in the CDR3.

This sequence joins TRBV9 and TRBJ1-2; a possible D gene is TRBD1 (5 bases). There are 14 residues in the CDR3. V was clipped by 0 bases and J by 4 bases, with 10 bases between them. Germline V gene data show CDR1 as SGDLS and CDR2 as YYNGEE. The chain's CDR3 is CASSVGSGLYGYTF. The CDR3 bases are TGTGCCAGCAGCGTAGGTTCAGGGCTCTATGGCTACACCTTC.

This clone was seen a single time. Here the CDR3 reads CASSPGGGSYNEQFF. CDR3 DNA sequence: TGCGCCAGCAGCCCCGGGGGGGGGTCATACAATGAGCAGTTCTTC. The chain combines TRBV4-1 with TRBJ2-1, with TRBD2 matching 8 bases. This CDR3 is 15 amino acids long. Germline CDR1 and CDR2: MGHRA and YSYEKL. V was pared by 4 bases and J by 4 bases, with 6 bases of the junction left unmatched.

This clone was observed once. As DNA, the CDR3 is TGTGCCACCAGTGACCCCGATCGTGGGACAGGGCCCTACGAGCAGTACTTC. It is translated as CATSDPDRGTGPYEQYF. This sequence joins TRBV24-1 and TRBJ2-7; 9 nucleotides match TRBD1. From germline, CDR1 is KGHDR and CDR2 SFDVKD. After removal of 4 bases from V and 2 bases from J, the junction contained 11 bases not matched to a gene. The CDR3 totals 17 residues.

The chain employs TRBV9 and TRBJ2-7; D ambiguous. CDR3 length: 13 amino acids. Germline CDR1 and CDR2: SGDLS and YYNGEE. V dropped 4 bases and J dropped 4 bases, with 12 bases sitting between them. The DNA of the CDR3 is TGTGCCAGCAGCCCCCCCGGTCGTTACGAGCAGTACTTC. This translates into CASSPPGRYEQYF.